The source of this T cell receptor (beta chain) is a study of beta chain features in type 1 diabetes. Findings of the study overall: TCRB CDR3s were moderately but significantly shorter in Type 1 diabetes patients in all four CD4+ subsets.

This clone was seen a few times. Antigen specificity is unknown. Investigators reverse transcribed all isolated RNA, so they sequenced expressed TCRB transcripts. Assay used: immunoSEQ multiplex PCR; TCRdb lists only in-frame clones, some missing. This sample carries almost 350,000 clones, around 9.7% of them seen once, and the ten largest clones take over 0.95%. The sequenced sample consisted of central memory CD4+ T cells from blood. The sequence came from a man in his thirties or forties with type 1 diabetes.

The CDR3 reads CAWSVGKGNGDTQYF. CDR3 nucleotides: TGTGCCTGGAGTGTAGGAAAGGGGAACGGAGATACGCAGTATTTT. The chain is built from TRBV30 and TRBJ2-3; perhaps TRBD1 as D (5 bases). The CDR3 length is 15 residues. The V gene lost 0 bases and the J gene lost 5 bases, with 15 bases spanning the gap. Germline V gene lookup returns CDR1 GTSNPN and CDR2 SVGIG (reference sequence).